This T cell receptor beta chain was observed in a study of blood T cell repertoires in COVID-19. Turning to the study itself: PBMCs, B-cell-depleted T cells, or T cells provided the cDNA or gDNA that made up the material.

Authors' processing steps: For nucleated cells, counts were estimated from reference gene primer amplification. The assay was immunoSEQ multiplex PCR, and TCRdb's table has in-frame clones only and misses some. Clone size and V and J calls were adopted from that table, with D and trimming inferred from the DNA. The data contain 450,000 to 500,000 clones, more than 85% of them singletons. This study enrolled people aged 18 to 89 from roughly 24 US geographic areas. In assigning cohorts, the study relied on participant-reported clinical history. From germline, CDR1 is GTSNPN and CDR2 SVGIG (reference sequence). V shed 4 bases and J shed 1 base, with 11 bases lying between them. This CDR3 spans 13 amino acids.

The sample consisted of PBMCs or T cells enriched from blood (not recorded which). The receptor's source is a woman in her sixties or seventies who had recovered from COVID-19. V gene TRBV30 combines with J gene TRBJ2-7; weak D call: TRBD1 (5 bases). In DNA, the CDR3 is TGTGCCTGGACCCCAGGGCTATCCTACGAGCAGTACTTC. It encodes CAWTPGLSYEQYF.